This T cell receptor beta chain was recorded in a study of blood T cell repertoires in COVID-19 (dated by TCRdb to 2018 to 2021). Background on the whole study: The collaborator samples originated in the United States, Italy and Spain and spanned the acute and convalescent phases of COVID-19. The prospective study material was composed of cDNA or gDNA derived from T cells, B-cell-depleted T cells, or PBMCs. Subjects who had been exposed to COVID-19, were actively infected with it, or had recovered from it provided the deeply sampled blood TCRbeta repertoires that made up the dataset. A freely available public database, intended as a resource for researchers studying the immune response to SARS-CoV-2, is where the repertoires were released. Samples came from the ongoing ImmuneRACE study (first 160 participants) plus 1,254 subjects from 6 global collaborators. Nearly every sample came with metadata listing a de-identified subject ID, COVID-19 status, age in years and sex. Where HLA class I and class II types were available, the types were taken from metadata supplied by the sample provider, not from assay-based typing. Study-wide conclusions, independent of this receptor: The quantity of clinical and demographic metadata differed by source and by participant and was supplied without curation.

Enrolling through a virtual design, the prospective study's participants ranged in age from roughly 18 to 89 years and lived across some 22 United States geographic areas. In the prospective study, participants were assigned to cohorts based on the clinical history participants reported in a screening survey and a study questionnaire. For ImmuneRACE Cohort 3, a participant was defined as recovered based on two consecutive negative NP/OP PCR tests, clearance by a healthcare professional, or resolution of symptoms. In the prospective study, whole blood, serum and a nasopharyngeal or oropharyngeal swab were collected from each participant by mobile phlebotomists. Additional blood draws and questionnaires over an approximately two-month period could optionally be provided by prospective study participants. Before DNA extraction, prospective study blood samples were shipped either frozen or at room temperature.

TCRbeta CDR3 regions were amplified from genomic DNA by means of the immunoSEQ Assay, a bias-controlled multiplex PCR. The authors' pipeline ran thus. Nucleated cell counts per sample were estimated from amplification of reference gene primers within the assay. To quantify the absolute abundance of each unique TCRbeta CDR3 rearrangement, sequence reads were collapsed and filtered. For each sample, productive Simpson clonality was calculated as the square root of Simpson's diversity index over productive rearrangements. Drawn from immuneACCESS, this table holds only the in-frame rearrangements with V and J called that TCRdb kept. Clones are partly lost; checked studies trace under half to an unresolved V gene and leave the rest unexplained. That table supplies the V and J calls and clone size; D and trimming were determined from the DNA. The sample table shows about 220,000 clones, and about 85% are seen once. About 2.6% of the sample rests with the top ten.

In regard to this clone: Its antigen is not yet known. Per-nucleotide qualities are absent, and no much larger clonotype sits a single base away.

Via the germline V gene (reference sequence), CDR1 is LGHDT and CDR2 YNNKEL. Spanning cysteine to phenylalanine, the CDR3 consists of 14 amino acids. The entry retains the CDR3 DNA only, 42 bases that are in frame from base 1. V drops 5 bases and J drops 8 bases, leaving 18 bases in between. The TCR originated in a woman aged 25 to 45 who had recovered from COVID-19. The rearrangement joined TRBV3-1 (or the pseudogene TRBV3-2) to TRBJ1-2; TRBD1 is a weak D gene call, 5 bases matching. Sequenced: PBMCs or T cells enriched from blood (not recorded which). The CDR3 here reads CASSESRALGGYTF. DNA sequence: TGTGCCAGCAGCGAATCCAGGGCCCTCGGGGGCTACACCTTC.